The source of this T cell receptor beta chain is a study of cytomegalovirus exposure and HLA in healthy donors. PCR amplification relied on 60 Vbeta primers (plus 13 Jbeta primers). TCRdb's table, derived via immunoSEQ multiplex PCR, lists solely in-frame clones and lacks some. The sample contains about 120,000 clones, around three quarters of which appear only once. Study-wide findings and caveats: According to reports, the classifier identified cytomegalovirus status with high specificity and sensitivity.

There are a few counts of this clone. What it recognizes is unknown. This CDR3 is 11 amino acids long. Trimming removed 0 bases at V and 10 bases at J, with 6 bases between. In germline, CDR1 is SGHTA, CDR2 FQGTGA. The sequence was obtained from a man aged 30 to 45 in good health and CMV-seropositive. Source material: PBMCs. The chain uses TRBV7-3 and TRBJ1-1; D remains ambiguous. In DNA form, the CDR3 reads TGTGCCAGCAGCTTAACAGGAGGAGCTTTCTTT. It is translated as CASSLTGGAFF.